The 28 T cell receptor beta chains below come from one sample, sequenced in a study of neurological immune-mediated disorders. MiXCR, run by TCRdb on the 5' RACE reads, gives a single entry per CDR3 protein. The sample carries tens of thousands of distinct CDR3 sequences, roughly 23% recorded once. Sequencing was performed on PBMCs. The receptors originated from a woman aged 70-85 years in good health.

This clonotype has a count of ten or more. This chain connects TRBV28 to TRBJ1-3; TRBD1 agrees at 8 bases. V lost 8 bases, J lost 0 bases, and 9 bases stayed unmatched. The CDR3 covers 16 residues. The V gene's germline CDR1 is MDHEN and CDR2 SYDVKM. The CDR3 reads CASHRTGLYSGNTIYF. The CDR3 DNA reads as TGTGCCAGCCACCGGACAGGGCTCTACTCTGGAAACACCATATATTTT.

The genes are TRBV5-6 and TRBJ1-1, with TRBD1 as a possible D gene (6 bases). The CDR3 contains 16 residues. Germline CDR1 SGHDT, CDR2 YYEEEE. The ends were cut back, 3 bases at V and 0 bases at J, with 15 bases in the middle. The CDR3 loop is CASSSDTGHLNTEAFF. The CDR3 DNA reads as TGTGCCAGCAGCTCAGACACGGGACACCTGAACACTGAAGCTTTCTTT.

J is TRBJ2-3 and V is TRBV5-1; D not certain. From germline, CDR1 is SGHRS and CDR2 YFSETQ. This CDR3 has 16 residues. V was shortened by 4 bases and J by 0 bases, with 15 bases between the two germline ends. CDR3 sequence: CASSPPVEASTDTQYF. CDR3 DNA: TGCGCCAGCAGCCCGCCCGTCGAGGCTAGCACAGATACGCAGTATTTT.

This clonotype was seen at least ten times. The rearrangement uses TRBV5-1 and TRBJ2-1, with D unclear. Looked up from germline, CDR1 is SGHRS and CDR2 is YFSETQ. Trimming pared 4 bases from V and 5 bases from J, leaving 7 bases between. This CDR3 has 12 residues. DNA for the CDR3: TGCGCCAGCAGCGGGGAACACAATGAGCAGTTCTTC. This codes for CASSGEHNEQFF.

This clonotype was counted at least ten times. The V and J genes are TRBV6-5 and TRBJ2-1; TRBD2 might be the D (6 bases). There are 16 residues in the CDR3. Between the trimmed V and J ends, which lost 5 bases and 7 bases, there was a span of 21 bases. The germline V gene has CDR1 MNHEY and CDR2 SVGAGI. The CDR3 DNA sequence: TGTGCCAGCAGTCAAAACTGGGACTTCCTGGGGAATGAGCAGTTCTTC. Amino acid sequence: CASSQNWDFLGNEQFF.

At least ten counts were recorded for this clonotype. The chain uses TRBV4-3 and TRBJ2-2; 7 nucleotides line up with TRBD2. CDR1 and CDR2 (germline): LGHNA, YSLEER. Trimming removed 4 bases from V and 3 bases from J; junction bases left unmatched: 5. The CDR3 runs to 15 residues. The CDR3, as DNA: TGCGCCAGCAGCCTACTAGCGCACTACACCGGGGAGCTGTTTTTT. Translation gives CASSLLAHYTGELFF.

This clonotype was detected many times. Written as DNA, the CDR3 is TGTGCCAGCAGCTCCCCTGGACAGGGGGCGCGGGGCTACACCTTC. It is translated as CASSSPGQGARGYTF. The chain recombines TRBV7-2 with TRBJ1-2; TRBD1 aligns across 11 bases. V was pared by 4 bases and J by 8 bases, with 9 bases of the junction left unmatched. The CDR3 contains 15 residues. CDR1 and CDR2 from the germline V gene are SGHTA and FQGNSA.

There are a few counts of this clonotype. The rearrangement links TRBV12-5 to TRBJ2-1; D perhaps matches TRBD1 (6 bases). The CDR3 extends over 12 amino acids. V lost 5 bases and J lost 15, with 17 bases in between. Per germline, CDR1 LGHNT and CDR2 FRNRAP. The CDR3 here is CASGPQPGHLFF. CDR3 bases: TGTGCTAGTGGTCCCCAACCGGGACATCTGTTCTTC.

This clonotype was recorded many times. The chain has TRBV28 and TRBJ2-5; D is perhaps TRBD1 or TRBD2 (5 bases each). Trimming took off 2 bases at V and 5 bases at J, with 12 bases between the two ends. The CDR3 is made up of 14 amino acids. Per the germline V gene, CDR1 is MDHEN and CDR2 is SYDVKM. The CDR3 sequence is CASSLGPWGETQYF. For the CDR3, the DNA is TGTGCCAGCAGTTTAGGACCATGGGGGGAGACCCAGTACTTC.

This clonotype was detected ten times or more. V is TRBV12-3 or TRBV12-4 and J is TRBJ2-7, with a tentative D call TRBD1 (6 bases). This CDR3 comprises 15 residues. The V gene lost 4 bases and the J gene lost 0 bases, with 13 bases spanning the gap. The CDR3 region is CASSSGHTYSYEQYF. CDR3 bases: TGTGCCAGCAGTTCGGGACATACCTACTCCTACGAGCAGTACTTC.

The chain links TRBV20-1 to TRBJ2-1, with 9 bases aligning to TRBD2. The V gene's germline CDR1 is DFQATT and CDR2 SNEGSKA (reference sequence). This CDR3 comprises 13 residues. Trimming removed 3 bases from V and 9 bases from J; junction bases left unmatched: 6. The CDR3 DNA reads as TGCAGTGCTAGTAGCGGGAGAATCGGTGAGCAGTTCTTC. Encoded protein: CSASSGRIGEQFF.

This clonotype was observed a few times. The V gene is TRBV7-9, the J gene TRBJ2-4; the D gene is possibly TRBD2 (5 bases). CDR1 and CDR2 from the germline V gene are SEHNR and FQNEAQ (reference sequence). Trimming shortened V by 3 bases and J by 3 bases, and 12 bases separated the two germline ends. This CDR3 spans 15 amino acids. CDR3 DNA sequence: TGTGCCAGCAGCTTGGGTGGGAGTGGCAAAAACATTCAGTACTTC. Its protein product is CASSLGGSGKNIQYF.

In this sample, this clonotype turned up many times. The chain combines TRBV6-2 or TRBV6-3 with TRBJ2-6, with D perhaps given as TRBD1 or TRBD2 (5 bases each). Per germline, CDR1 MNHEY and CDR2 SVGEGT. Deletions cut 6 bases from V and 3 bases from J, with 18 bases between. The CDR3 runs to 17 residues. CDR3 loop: CASSDPAGGLGANVLTF. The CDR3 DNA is TGTGCCAGCAGCGACCCGGCTGGGGGTCTTGGGGCCAACGTCCTGACTTTC.

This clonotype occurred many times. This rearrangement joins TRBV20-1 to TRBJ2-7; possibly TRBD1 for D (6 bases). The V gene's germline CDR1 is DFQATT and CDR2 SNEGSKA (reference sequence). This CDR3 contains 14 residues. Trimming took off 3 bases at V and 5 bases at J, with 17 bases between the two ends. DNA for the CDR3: TGCAGTGCTAGGGTGGCCAGGGGAGTCAACGAGCAGTACTTC. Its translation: CSARVARGVNEQYF.

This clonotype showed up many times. The CDR3 spells CASSKSRGEETQYF. CDR3 bases: TGTGCCAGCAGCAAATCAAGGGGGGAAGAGACCCAGTACTTC. The genes are TRBV21-1 and TRBJ2-5; the table assigns TRBD1, which was not confirmed against the DNA. TRBV21-1 is an annotated pseudogene. This CDR3 region has 14 residues.

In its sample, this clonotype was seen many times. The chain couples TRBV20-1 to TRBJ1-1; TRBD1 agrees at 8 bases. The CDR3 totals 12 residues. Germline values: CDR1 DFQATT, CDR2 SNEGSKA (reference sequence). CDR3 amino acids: CRGTGGNTEAFF. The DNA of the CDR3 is TGCAGGGGGACAGGCGGGAACACTGAAGCTTTCTTT.

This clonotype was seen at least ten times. The CDR3 reads CASSLDGRWGTDTQYF. The DNA for the CDR3 is TGTGCCAGCAGTTTAGATGGCCGATGGGGCACAGATACGCAGTATTTT. The chain uses TRBV27 and TRBJ2-3; no firm D call. V was shortened by 2 bases and J by 1 base, with 13 bases between the two germline ends. Looked up from germline, CDR1 is MNHEY and CDR2 is SMNVEV (reference sequence). The CDR3 length is 16 residues.

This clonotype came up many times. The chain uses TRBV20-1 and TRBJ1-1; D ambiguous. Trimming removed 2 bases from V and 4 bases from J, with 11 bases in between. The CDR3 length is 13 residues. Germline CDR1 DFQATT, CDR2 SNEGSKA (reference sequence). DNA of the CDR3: TGCAGTGCTAGATTGCCGACGGGCACTGAAGCTTTCTTT. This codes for CSARLPTGTEAFF.

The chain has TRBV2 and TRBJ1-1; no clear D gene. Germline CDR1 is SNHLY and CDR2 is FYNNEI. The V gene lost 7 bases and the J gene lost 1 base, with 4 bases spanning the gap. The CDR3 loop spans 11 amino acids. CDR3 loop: CASTGNTEAFF. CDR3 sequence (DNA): TGTGCCAGCACCGGGAACACTGAAGCTTTCTTT.

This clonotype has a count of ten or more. CDR3 in DNA: TGCGCCAGCAGCTTGGGCCTTGGGGACGGTAATTCACCCCTCCACTTT. This sequence encodes CASSLGLGDGNSPLHF. This chain joins TRBV5-1 and TRBJ1-6; possible D gene TRBD1, 5 bases. CDR3 length: 16 residues. Germline CDR1 reads SGHRS; CDR2 reads YFSETQ. Between the trimmed V and J ends, which lost 0 bases and 6 bases, there was a span of 13 bases.

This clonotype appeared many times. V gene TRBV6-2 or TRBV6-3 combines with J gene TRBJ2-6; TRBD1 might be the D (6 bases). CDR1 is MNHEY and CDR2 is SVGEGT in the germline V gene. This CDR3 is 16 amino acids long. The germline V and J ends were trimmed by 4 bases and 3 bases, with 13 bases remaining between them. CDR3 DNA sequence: TGTGCCAGCAGTTTTACCTCAGGGGATGGGGCCAACGTCCTGACTTTC. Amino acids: CASSFTSGDGANVLTF.

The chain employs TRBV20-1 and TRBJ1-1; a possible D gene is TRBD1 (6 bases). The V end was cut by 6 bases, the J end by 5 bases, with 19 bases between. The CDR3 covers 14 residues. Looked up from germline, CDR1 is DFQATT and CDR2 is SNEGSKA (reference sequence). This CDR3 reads CSAKLSGAGTEAFF. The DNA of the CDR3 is TGCAGTGCAAAGCTGTCGGGGGCGGGTACTGAAGCTTTCTTT.

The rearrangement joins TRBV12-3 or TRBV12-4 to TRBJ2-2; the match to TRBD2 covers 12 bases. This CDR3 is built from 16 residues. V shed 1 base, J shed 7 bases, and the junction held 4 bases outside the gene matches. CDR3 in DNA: TGTGCCAGCAGTTTAGAGCTAGCGGGGGGGAGCGGGGAGCTGTTTTTT. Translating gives CASSLELAGGSGELFF.

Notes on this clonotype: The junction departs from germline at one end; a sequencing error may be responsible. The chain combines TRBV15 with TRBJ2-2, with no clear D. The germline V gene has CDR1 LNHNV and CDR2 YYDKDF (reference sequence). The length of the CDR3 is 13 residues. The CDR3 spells CVTSRGDTRELFF. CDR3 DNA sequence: TGTGTCACCAGCAGAGGTGACACCCGGGAGCTGTTTTTT.

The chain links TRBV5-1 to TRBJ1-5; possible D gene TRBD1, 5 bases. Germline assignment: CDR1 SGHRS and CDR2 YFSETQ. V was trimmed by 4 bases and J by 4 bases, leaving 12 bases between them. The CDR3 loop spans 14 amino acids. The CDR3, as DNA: TGCGCCAGCAGCCCTGGGGCAGCTAATCAGCCCCAGCATTTT. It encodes CASSPGAANQPQHF.

The CDR3 reads CSARLAGAYNEQFF. The CDR3 region has the DNA TGCAGTGCTAGACTAGCGGGAGCCTACAATGAGCAGTTCTTC. This chain uses TRBV20-1 with TRBJ2-1; 10 bases map to TRBD2. The CDR3 sequence is 14 residues long. Germline loops: CDR1 DFQATT, CDR2 SNEGSKA (reference sequence). V was pared by 2 bases and J by 2 bases, with 0 bases of the junction left unmatched.

The DNA of the CDR3 is TGCGCCAGCAGCCCGGCAGGGACTAGATCCTACGAGCAGTACTTC. Residues: CASSPAGTRSYEQYF. J is TRBJ2-7 and V is TRBV5-1, with TRBD2 matching 8 bases. CDR3 length equals 15 residues. The ends lost 4 bases at V and 1 base at J; junction bases unmatched: 7. The germline CDR1 and CDR2 sequences are SGHRS and YFSETQ.

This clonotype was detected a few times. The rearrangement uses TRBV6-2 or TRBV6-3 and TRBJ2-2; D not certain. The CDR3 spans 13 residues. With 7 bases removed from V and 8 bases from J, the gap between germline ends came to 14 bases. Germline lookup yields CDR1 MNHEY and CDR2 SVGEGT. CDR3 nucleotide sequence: TGTGCCAGCACCCCCTACTCCGGAGGGGAGCTGTTTTTT. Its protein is CASTPYSGGELFF.